Included here is one TCR beta chain sequence, with context. The V gene lost 3 bases and the J gene lost 3 bases, with 12 bases spanning the gap. Germline CDR1 reads SGHRS; CDR2 reads YFSETQ. CDR3 length: 15 residues. Per the authors' pipeline: The assay estimated nucleated cells by amplifying reference gene primers. Generated by immunoSEQ multiplex PCR, the TCRdb table keeps only in-frame clones and is missing some. The V and J calls and clone size are taken from that table; D and trimming were inferred from the DNA. The table includes 80,000 to 100,000 clones, about 86% detected once. The source of the sample is a study of blood T cell repertoires in COVID-19. As for the study in general: COVID-19 samples, acute and convalescent, were from the United States, Italy and Spain. Nucleic acid was either cDNA or gDNA, and it came from T cells, B-cell-depleted T cells, or PBMCs.

This receptor was identified in a woman over 75 with acute or convalescent COVID-19. Sequencing input: peripheral blood. The rearrangement joins TRBV5-1 to TRBJ1-4; D ambiguous. CDR3 sequence: CASSSVGGPNEKLFF. DNA for the CDR3: TGCGCCAGCAGCTCGGTCGGCGGCCCTAATGAAAAACTGTTTTTT.